The 11 T cell receptor beta chains listed next were all sequenced from one sample in a study of circulating and synovial CD4+ cells in juvenile arthritis. Data came from immunoSEQ multiplex PCR; TCRdb stores just in-frame clones and leaves some out. The repertoire holds approximately 16,000 clones, about 93% seen once, with approximately 0.71% in the top ten. The sample consisted of CD4+ T cells from blood. These TCRs come from a human donor with juvenile idiopathic arthritis.

The V call is TRBV18, the J call TRBJ2-5, with 7 bases identical to TRBD2. V shed 1 base and J 5 bases; nucleotides not matched to a gene: 7. Germline assignment: CDR1 KGHSH and CDR2 LQKENI. The CDR3 is 15 residues long. CDR3 nucleotides: TGTGCCAGCTCACCACGGCGGGAGCGTTCTGAGACCCAGTACTTC. It yields the protein CASSPRRERSETQYF.

The V and J genes are TRBV6-5 and TRBJ1-1; TRBD1 matches 7 bases. Germline CDR1 reads MNHEY; CDR2 reads SVGAGI. The V gene end was trimmed by 6 bases and the J gene end by 1 base; junction bases not matched to a gene: 2. The CDR3 runs 13 residues. The CDR3 DNA follows: TGTGCCAGCAGGCGACAGGGGAACACTGAAGCTTTCTTT. Its protein product is CASRRQGNTEAFF.

This clone was recorded once. This chain connects TRBV30 to TRBJ2-1; 13 bases fit TRBD2. CDR3 length equals 16 residues. The germline CDR1 and CDR2 sequences are GTSNPN and SVGIG (reference sequence). The V gene end was trimmed by 5 bases and the J gene end by 2 bases; junction bases not matched to a gene: 6. The CDR3, as DNA: TGTGCCTGGGGGGGAACTAGCGGGAGGGCCTACAATGAGCAGTTCTTC. It yields the protein CAWGGTSGRAYNEQFF.

V gene TRBV11-2 combines with J gene TRBJ2-7; TRBD2 aligns across 8 bases. Trimming removed 6 bases from V and 2 bases from J; junction bases left unmatched: 12. This CDR3 contains 16 residues. Germline loops: CDR1 SGHAT, CDR2 FQNNGV. CDR3 DNA: TGTGCCAGCAGACATCCGGGACTAGGGACTACCTACGAGCAGTACTTC. The encoded protein is CASRHPGLGTTYEQYF.

The chain employs TRBV7-2 and TRBJ1-5; unclear D gene. Germline V gene data show CDR1 as SGHTA and CDR2 as FQGNSA. With 4 bases removed from V and 4 bases from J, the gap between germline ends came to 5 bases. This CDR3 region has 12 residues. The CDR3 sequence is CASSSFNQPQHF. CDR3 DNA sequence: TGTGCCAGCAGCTCCTTTAATCAGCCCCAGCATTTT. Variable domain in full (rest from reference TRBV7-2 and TRBJ1-5): GAGVSQSPSNKVTEKGKDVELRCDPISGHTALYWYRQSLGQGLEFLIYFQGNSAPDKSGLPSDRFSAERTGGSVSTLTIQRTQQEDSAVYLCASSSFNQPQHFGDGTRLSIL.

This sequence joins TRBV5-6 and TRBJ1-2, with 9 positions matching TRBD1. J was trimmed by 8 bases and V by 4 bases; bases with no gene match: 15. CDR3 length: 16 residues. The germline CDR1 and CDR2 sequences are SGHDT and YYEEEE. CDR3 nucleotide sequence: TGTGCCAGCAGCGCCGGACAGGGGAGGGGTTTGCGGGGCTACACCTTC. Translating gives CASSAGQGRGLRGYTF.

V and J are TRBV7-2 and TRBJ1-2, with TRBD1 matching 8 bases. CDR1 is SGHTA and CDR2 is FQGNSA in the germline V gene. The CDR3 totals 13 residues. Trimming removed 5 bases from V and 7 bases from J; junction bases left unmatched: 6. The DNA of the CDR3 is TGTGCCAGCAGCGTCAGGGGGCAAACTGGCTACACCTTC. The encoded protein is CASSVRGQTGYTF.

This chain joins TRBV25-1 and TRBJ2-1; D gene uncertain. This CDR3 is built from 11 residues. V was cut by 4 bases and J by 12 bases, with 10 bases left in between. CDR1 and CDR2 (germline): MGHDK, SYGVNS. This CDR3 reads CASSVREAQFF. In nucleotides, the CDR3 is TGTGCCAGCAGTGTCCGTGAAGCGCAGTTCTTC.

V usage is TRBV4-2 and J usage is TRBJ2-7, with D tentatively TRBD2 (5 bases). Germline CDR1 and CDR2: LGHNA and YNFKEQ. The CDR3 spans 16 residues. V was cut by 4 bases and J by 4 bases, with 20 bases left in between. CDR3: CASSPNRASGSYEQYF. Written as DNA, the CDR3 is TGTGCCAGCAGCCCAAACCGGGCCTCGGGATCTTACGAGCAGTACTTC.

This clone has only a few counts. V is TRBV21-1 and J is TRBJ2-7; TRBD1, the table's D call, was not compared with the DNA. TRBV21-1 is labeled a pseudogene. The CDR3 runs to 14 residues. Here the CDR3 DNA reads TGTGCCAGCAGCACAAGGACAGGACCCTACGAGCAGTACTTC. As protein: CASSTRTGPYEQYF.

This clone was seen a handful of times. The chain links TRBV2 to TRBJ2-7; D is possibly TRBD2 (5 bases). V was cut by 4 bases and J by 2 bases, with 12 bases left in between. CDR3 length: 14 amino acids. Germline V lookup: CDR1 SNHLY, CDR2 FYNNEI. The CDR3 nucleotides are TGTGCCAGCAGTGGAGGGTCCCTCGCCTACGAGCAGTACTTC. This gives the protein CASSGGSLAYEQYF.